This T cell receptor beta chain was sequenced in a study of blood T cell repertoires in COVID-19. Study-level information: The cDNA or gDNA used as material had been derived from T cells, B-cell-depleted T cells, or PBMCs.

Trimming took 5 bases from V and 3 from J, leaving 11 bases between them. Germline lookup yields CDR1 SEHNR and CDR2 FQNEAQ (reference sequence). This CDR3 contains 13 residues. Generated by immunoSEQ multiplex PCR, the TCRdb table keeps only in-frame clones and is missing some. The sample yields 85,000 to 120,000 clones, around 75% seen once. The TCR sequence derives from a human donor with acute or convalescent COVID-19. The donor label of this sample is uncertain. The sample was peripheral blood. The rearrangement uses TRBV7-9 and TRBJ2-7, with a tentative D call TRBD2 (6 bases). Here the CDR3 DNA reads TGTGCCAGCAGCCCGGGACTTTTCTACGAGCAGTACTTC. It yields the protein CASSPGLFYEQYF.